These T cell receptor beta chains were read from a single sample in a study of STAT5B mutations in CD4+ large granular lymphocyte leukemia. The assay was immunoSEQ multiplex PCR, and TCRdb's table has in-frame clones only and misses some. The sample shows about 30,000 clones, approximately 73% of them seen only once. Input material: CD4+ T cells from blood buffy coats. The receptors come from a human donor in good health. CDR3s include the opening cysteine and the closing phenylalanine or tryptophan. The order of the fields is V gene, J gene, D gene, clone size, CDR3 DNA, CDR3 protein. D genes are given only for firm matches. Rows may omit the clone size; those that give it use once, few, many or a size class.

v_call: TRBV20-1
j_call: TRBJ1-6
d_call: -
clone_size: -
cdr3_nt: TGCAGTGCTAGTGGGGGGTCACCCCTCCACTTT
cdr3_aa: CSASGGSPLHF

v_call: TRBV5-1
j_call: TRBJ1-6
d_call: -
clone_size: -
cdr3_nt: TGCGCTAGCAGCCGAGGGACGGCCCCTAATTCACCCCTCCACTTT
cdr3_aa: CASSRGTAPNSPLHF

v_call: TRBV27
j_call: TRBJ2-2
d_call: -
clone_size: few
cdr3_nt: TGTGCCAGCAGGCTCAGGGGGGAGCTGTTTTTT
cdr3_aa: CASRLRGELFF

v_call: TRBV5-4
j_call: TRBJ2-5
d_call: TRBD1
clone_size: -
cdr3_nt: TGTGCCAGCCGCAATGGCGGGACAGGGGAAGAGACCCAGTACTTC
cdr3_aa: CASRNGGTGEETQYF

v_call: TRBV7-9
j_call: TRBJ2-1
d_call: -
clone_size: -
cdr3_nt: TGTGCCAGCAGCTTGGGGCTAGCCCCCAATGAGCAGTTCTTC
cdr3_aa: CASSLGLAPNEQFF

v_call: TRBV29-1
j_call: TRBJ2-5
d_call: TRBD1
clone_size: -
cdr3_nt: TGCAGCGTTGGCGGACAGGGGGCGAGGAAGACCCAGTACTTC
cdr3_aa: CSVGGQGARKTQYF

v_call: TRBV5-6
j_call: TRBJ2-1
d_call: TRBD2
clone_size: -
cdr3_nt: TGTGCCAGCAGCTTGGCTAGCGGGGGGTACAATGAGCAGTTCTTC
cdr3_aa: CASSLASGGYNEQFF

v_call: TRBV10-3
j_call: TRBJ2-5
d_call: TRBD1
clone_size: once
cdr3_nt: TGTGCCATCAGCACTGACAGGGCCGGAGGAAACGAAGAGACCCAGTACTTC
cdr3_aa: CAISTDRAGGNEETQYF

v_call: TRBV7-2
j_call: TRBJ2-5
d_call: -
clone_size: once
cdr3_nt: TGTGCCAGCAGCTTAACTAAGGGCCGGGAGACCCAGTACTTC
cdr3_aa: CASSLTKGRETQYF

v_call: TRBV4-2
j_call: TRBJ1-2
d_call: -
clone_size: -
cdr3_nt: TGTGCCAGCAGCCAAGAGGTACAGGGAAACTATGGCTACACCTTC
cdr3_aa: CASSQEVQGNYGYTF

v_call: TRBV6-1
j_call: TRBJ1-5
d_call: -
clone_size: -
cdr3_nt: TGTGCCAGCAGTGGAGGTGTGAGGGGCACAGGGCCCAATCAGCCCCAGCATTTT
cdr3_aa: CASSGGVRGTGPNQPQHF

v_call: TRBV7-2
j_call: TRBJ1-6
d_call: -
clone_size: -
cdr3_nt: TGTGCCAGCAGCTCCCAGACCCAAGGTGTCGGTTCACCCCTCCACTTT
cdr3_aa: CASSSQTQGVGSPLHF

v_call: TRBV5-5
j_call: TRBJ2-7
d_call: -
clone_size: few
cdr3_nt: TGTGCCAGCAGCTTGGGTGTCAGGAGTGCCTACGAGCAGTACTTC
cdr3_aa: CASSLGVRSAYEQYF

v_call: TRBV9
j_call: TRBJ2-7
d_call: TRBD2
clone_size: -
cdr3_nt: TGTGCCAGCAGCGTAGGGATTGGACTAGCGGGAGTGTACGAGCAGTACTTC
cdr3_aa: CASSVGIGLAGVYEQYF

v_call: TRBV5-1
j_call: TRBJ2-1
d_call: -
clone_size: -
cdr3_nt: TGCGCCAGCAGCTTGGGCGCGGTTGGGGGATACAATGAGCAGTTCTTC
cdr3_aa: CASSLGAVGGYNEQFF

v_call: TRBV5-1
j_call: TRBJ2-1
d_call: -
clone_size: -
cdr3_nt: TGCGCCAGCAGAGAGGGTATGAACAATGAGCAGTTCTTC
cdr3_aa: CASREGMNNEQFF

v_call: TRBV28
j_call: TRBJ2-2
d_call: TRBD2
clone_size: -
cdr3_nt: TGTGCCAGCAGTCCTTGGACTAGCGGGCTGAACACCGGGGAGCTGTTTTTT
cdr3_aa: CASSPWTSGLNTGELFF

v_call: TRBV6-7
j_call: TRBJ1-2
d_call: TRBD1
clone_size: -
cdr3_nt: TGTGCCAGCAGTCACAGGGGAGGCTATGGCTACACCTTC
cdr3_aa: CASSHRGGYGYTF

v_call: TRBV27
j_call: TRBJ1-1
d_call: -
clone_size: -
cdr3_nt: TGTGCCAGCAGTTTCCGGGACACCACTGAAGCTTTCTTT
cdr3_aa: CASSFRDTTEAFF

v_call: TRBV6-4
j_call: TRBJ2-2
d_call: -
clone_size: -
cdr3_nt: TGTGCCAGCAGTGACCTCTCGAACACCGGGGAGCTGTTTTTT
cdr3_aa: CASSDLSNTGELFF

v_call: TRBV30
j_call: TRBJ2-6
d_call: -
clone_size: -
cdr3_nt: TGTGCCTGGAGTATTCAGGGGACTGGGGCCAACGTCCTGACTTTC
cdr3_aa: CAWSIQGTGANVLTF

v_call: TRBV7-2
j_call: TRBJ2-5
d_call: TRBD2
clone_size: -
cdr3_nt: TGTGCCAGCAGCCCATTCCGGGGGGGGACCCAGTACTTC
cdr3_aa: CASSPFRGGTQYF

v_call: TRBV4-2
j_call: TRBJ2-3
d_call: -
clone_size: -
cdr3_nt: TGTGCCAGCAGCCAAGAGGTCACCGGGAGACCAGATACGCAGTATTTT
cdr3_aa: CASSQEVTGRPDTQYF

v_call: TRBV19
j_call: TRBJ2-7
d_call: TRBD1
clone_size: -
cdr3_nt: TGTGCCAGTAGTGACAGGGCGGGTCGCGAGCAGTACTTC
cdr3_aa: CASSDRAGREQYF

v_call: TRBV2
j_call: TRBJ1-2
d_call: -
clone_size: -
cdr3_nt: TGTGCCAGCAGTGAGGGGGGGCAGCGCTATGGCTACACCTTC
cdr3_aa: CASSEGGQRYGYTF

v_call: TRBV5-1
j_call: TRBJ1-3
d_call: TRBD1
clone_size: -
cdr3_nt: TGCGCCAGCAGCCCGACAGGGGGTTACTCTGGAAACACCATATATTTT
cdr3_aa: CASSPTGGYSGNTIYF

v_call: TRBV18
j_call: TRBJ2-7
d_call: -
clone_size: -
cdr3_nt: TGTGCCAGCTCCCAAGGACAGACCTACGAGCAGTACTTC
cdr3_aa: CASSQGQTYEQYF

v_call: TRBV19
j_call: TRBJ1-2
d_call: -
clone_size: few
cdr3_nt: TGTGCCAGTAGCCCTGTGCAGGGCAGTGGCTACACCTTC
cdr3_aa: CASSPVQGSGYTF

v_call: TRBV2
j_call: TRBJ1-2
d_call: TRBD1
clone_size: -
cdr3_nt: TGTGCCAGCAGTGTTCTAGGACGACAGGGGGATCGAGATGGCTACACCTTC
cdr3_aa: CASSVLGRQGDRDGYTF

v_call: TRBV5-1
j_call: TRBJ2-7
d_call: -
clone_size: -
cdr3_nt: TGCGCCACCCGATCCGGACTGGGCTACGAGCAGTACTTC
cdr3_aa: CATRSGLGYEQYF

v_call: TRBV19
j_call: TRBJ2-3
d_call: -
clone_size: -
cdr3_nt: TGTGCCAGTAGTTCTCCAGTTGCTGCTAGCACAGATACGCAGTATTTT
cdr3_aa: CASSSPVAASTDTQYF

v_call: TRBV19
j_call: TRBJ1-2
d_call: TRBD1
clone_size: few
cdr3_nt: TGTGCCAGTAGTATAGAAACAGGGGGCAGAAATGGCTACACCTTC
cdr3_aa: CASSIETGGRNGYTF

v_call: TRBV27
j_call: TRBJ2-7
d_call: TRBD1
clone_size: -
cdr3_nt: TGTGCCAGCAGAAGGGACAGGGTGACTATCGAGCAGTACTTC
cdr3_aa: CASRRDRVTIEQYF

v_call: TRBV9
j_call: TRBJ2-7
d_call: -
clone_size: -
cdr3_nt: TGTGCCAGCAGCGCCTCCAGTGGACCGGGGGAGCAGTACTTC
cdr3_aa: CASSASSGPGEQYF

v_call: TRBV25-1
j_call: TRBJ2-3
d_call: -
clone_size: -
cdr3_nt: TGTGCCAGCAGTGGGGATAATACAGATACGCAGTATTTT
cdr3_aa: CASSGDNTDTQYF

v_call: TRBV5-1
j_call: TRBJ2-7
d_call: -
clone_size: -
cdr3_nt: TGCGCCAGCAGCGTCGACCACTACGAGCAGTACTTC
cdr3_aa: CASSVDHYEQYF

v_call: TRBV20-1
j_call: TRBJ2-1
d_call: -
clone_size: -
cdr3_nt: TGCGGTGGTGTGGCCAACAATGAGCAGTTCTTC
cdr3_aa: CGGVANNEQFF